These 20 T cell receptor beta chains share one sample of origin, sequenced in a study of CD8+ T cells in alopecia areata. The sequencing template was cDNA reverse transcribed from extracted RNA. The method was immunoSEQ multiplex PCR; TCRdb's version includes in-frame clones alone and lacks a portion of them. The table records about 160,000 clones, 60% to 75% of them present only once. Indicated treatment: oral pan-JAK inhibitor, 5-10 mg twice daily. The material was CD4+ T cells sorted from blood, obtained at week 24, from a patient treated with tofacitinib. These receptors all stem from a human donor with alopecia areata.

The sample holds one count of this clone. The chain is built from TRBV7-6 and TRBJ2-2; no reliable D call. V lost 5 bases, J lost 3 bases, and 13 bases lay in between. The CDR3 spans 15 residues. In germline, CDR1 is SGHVS, CDR2 FNYEAQ. The CDR3 loop reads CASSGTKSYTGELFF. The CDR3 bases are TGTGCCAGCAGCGGAACTAAATCCTACACCGGGGAGCTGTTTTTT. Variable domain in full (rest from reference TRBV7-6 and TRBJ2-2): GAGVSQSPRYKVTKRGQDVALRCDPISGHVSLYWYRQALGQGPEFLTYFNYEAQQDKSGLPNDRFSAERPEGSISTLTIQRTEQRDSAMYRCASSGTKSYTGELFFGEGSRLTVL.

This chain links TRBV13 with TRBJ1-1, with D uncertain. V was clipped by 0 bases and J by 1 base, with 6 bases between them. CDR1 PRHDT and CDR2 FYEKMQ come from the germline V gene (reference sequence). This CDR3 contains 14 residues. The DNA of the CDR3 is TGTGCCAGCAGCTTAGGCCTGGGGAACACTGAAGCTTTCTTT. Translation gives CASSLGLGNTEAFF.

With regard to this clone: Other nucleotide sequences from this sample produce the same CDR3. V is TRBV25-1 and J is TRBJ2-7; no reliable D call. Germline loops: CDR1 MGHDK, CDR2 SYGVNS. The CDR3 loop spans 11 amino acids. V was trimmed by 4 bases and J by 3 bases, leaving 4 bases between them. CDR3 nucleotides: TGTGCCAGCAGTGGAGGCTACGAGCAGTACTTC. Translated, it gives CASSGGYEQYF.

The rearrangement links TRBV7-9 to TRBJ1-1; no reliable D call. Germline CDR1 and CDR2: SEHNR and FQNEAQ (reference sequence). Trimming pared 3 bases from V and 7 bases from J, leaving 6 bases between. There are 11 residues in the CDR3. The CDR3 DNA reads as TGTGCCAGCAGCTTTACCAGTGAAGCTTTCTTT. Translated: CASSFTSEAFF.

J is TRBJ2-2 and V is TRBV20-1; D ambiguous. Per germline, CDR1 DFQATT and CDR2 SNEGSKA (reference sequence). The ends were cut back, 5 bases at V and 4 bases at J, with 5 bases in the middle. CDR3 size: 11 residues. CDR3 sequence (DNA): TGCAGTGCTCTGTTCACCGGGGAGCTGTTTTTT. This gives the protein CSALFTGELFF.

V and J are TRBV7-2 and TRBJ2-7; the D gene is possibly TRBD2 (5 bases). CDR3 size: 14 residues. Per germline, CDR1 SGHTA and CDR2 FQGNSA. The germline V and J ends were trimmed by 5 bases and 0 bases, with 11 bases remaining between them. The CDR3 protein is CASSPEAFSYEQYF. The CDR3, as DNA: TGTGCCAGCAGCCCGGAGGCCTTCTCCTACGAGCAGTACTTC.

This chain joins TRBV30 and TRBJ1-2; D remains ambiguous. The germline CDR1 and CDR2 sequences are GTSNPN and SVGIG (reference sequence). Trimming left V 4 bases short and J 3 bases short, with 6 bases between. This CDR3 comprises 11 residues. CDR3 loop: CAWIGYYGYTF. CDR3 sequence (DNA): TGTGCCTGGATTGGGTACTATGGCTACACCTTC. Supplemented by reference TRBV30 and TRBJ1-2, the full variable domain reads SQTIHQWPATLVQPVGSPLSLECTVEGTSNPNLYWYRQAAGRGLQLLFYSVGIGQISSEVPQNLSASRPQDRQFILSSKKLLLSDSGFYLCAWIGYYGYTFGSGTRLTVV.

The table lists this clone with a few counts. V usage is TRBV5-6 and J usage is TRBJ1-6, with a weak D call TRBD1 (6 bases). The ends were cut back, 3 bases at V and 7 bases at J, with 14 bases in the middle. CDR1 is SGHDT and CDR2 is YYEEEE in the germline V gene. The CDR3 sequence is 15 residues long. CDR3 amino acids: CASSWGFGGNSPLHF. CDR3 sequence (DNA): TGTGCCAGCAGCTGGGGTTTCGGGGGCAATTCACCCCTCCACTTT.

V gene TRBV7-9 combines with J gene TRBJ1-2, with 8 bases identical to TRBD1. V gave up 3 bases and J gave up 4 bases; unmatched junction bases: 4. Germline CDR1 SEHNR, CDR2 FQNEAQ (reference sequence). This CDR3 has 14 residues. The CDR3 coding sequence is TGTGCCAGCAGCTTTCGACAGGGGAGCTATGGCTACACCTTC. This translates into CASSFRQGSYGYTF.

This clone was seen a single time. CDR3 bases: TGTGCCACAAGAGATGTGGCGGGGAGCTACGAGCAGTACTTC. Its protein product is CATRDVAGSYEQYF. V is TRBV25-1 and J is TRBJ2-7; D may be TRBD2 (6 bases). The V end lost 10 bases, the J end lost 3 bases, and 19 bases lay between the germline ends. The CDR3 covers 14 residues. Per the germline V gene, CDR1 is MGHDK and CDR2 is SYGVNS.

V is TRBV6-5 and J is TRBJ2-5; 9 bases map to TRBD1. The CDR3 sequence is 11 residues long. J lost 13 bases, V lost 5 bases, and 5 bases had no gene match. The germline V gene encodes CDR1 MNHEY and CDR2 SVGAGI. CDR3 protein: CASSTGGARYF. CDR3 sequence (DNA): TGTGCCAGCAGTACAGGGGGCGCGCGGTACTTC.

V gene TRBV6-5 combines with J gene TRBJ1-1; tentatively, D is TRBD1 (6 bases). Germline assignment: CDR1 MNHEY and CDR2 SVGAGI. V shed 5 bases and J shed 0 bases, with 13 bases lying between them. The CDR3 spans 15 residues. This chain's CDR3 is CASSHRVTLNTEAFF. The CDR3 DNA sequence: TGTGCCAGCAGTCACAGGGTGACCTTGAACACTGAAGCTTTCTTT.

This chain links TRBV30 with TRBJ2-7; possibly TRBD1 or TRBD2 for D (5 bases each). The CDR3 runs 13 residues. Germline V lookup: CDR1 GTSNPN, CDR2 SVGIG (reference sequence). V gave up 3 bases and J gave up 2 bases, with 11 bases separating them. CDR3 amino acids: CAWSRGDPYEQYF. CDR3 DNA: TGTGCCTGGAGCCGTGGGGACCCCTACGAGCAGTACTTC.

This clone was counted only a few times. The chain employs TRBV11-2 and TRBJ2-2, with 7 bases fitting TRBD1. The CDR3 length is 14 residues. CDR1 is SGHAT, CDR2 FQNNGV, per germline. The V segment lost 3 bases and the J segment 4 bases; nucleotides outside the gene matches: 2. CDR3 residues: CASSLDRSTGELFF. CDR3 DNA: TGTGCCAGCAGCTTGGACAGGAGCACCGGGGAGCTGTTTTTT.

CDR3 region: CSVPPRSGGTDTQYF. DNA of the CDR3: TGCAGCGTTCCTCCTCGATCAGGGGGGACAGATACGCAGTATTTT. This sequence joins TRBV29-1 and TRBJ2-3; D is possibly TRBD1 (7 bases). Per germline, CDR1 SQVTM and CDR2 ANQGSEA. Trimming took 5 bases from V and 3 from J, leaving 18 bases between them. This CDR3 comprises 15 residues.

This clone was observed many times. V is TRBV11-2 and J is TRBJ2-7; 9 nucleotides agree with TRBD1. This CDR3 has 14 amino acids. Germline CDR1 SGHAT, CDR2 FQNNGV. V lost 1 base to trimming and J lost 5 bases; unmatched junction nucleotides: 3. Here the CDR3 DNA reads TGTGCCAGCAGCTTAGCGTGGACAGGGGACGAGCAGTACTTC. As protein: CASSLAWTGDEQYF.

There are a few counts of this clone. This chain links TRBV5-1 with TRBJ2-5, with 8 bases lining up with TRBD2. Germline-derived CDR1 and CDR2 are SGHRS and YFSETQ. This CDR3 contains 18 residues. Trimming took 0 bases from V and 7 from J; bases not matched to a gene: 17. In nucleotides, the CDR3 is TGCGCCAGCAGCTTGGGCGGCGGGGGGCCCTCCGTATTGGGGACCCAGTACTTC. Residues: CASSLGGGGPSVLGTQYF.

This clone was detected only a few times. This chain links TRBV7-2 with TRBJ1-5; 7 nucleotides agree with TRBD1. The trim removed 3 bases at V and 4 bases at J, leaving 6 bases unmatched. CDR3 length: 15 residues. Germline loops: CDR1 SGHTA, CDR2 FQGNSA. As DNA, the CDR3 is TGTGCCAGCAGCTTTGCCCAACAGGGGAATCAGCCCCAGCATTTT. This codes for CASSFAQQGNQPQHF. The whole variable domain, filled in from reference TRBV7-2 and TRBJ1-5, reads GAGVSQSPSNKVTEKGKDVELRCDPISGHTALYWYRQSLGQGLEFLIYFQGNSAPDKSGLPSDRFSAERTGGSVSTLTIQRTQQEDSAVYLCASSFAQQGNQPQHFGDGTRLSIL.

V usage is TRBV29-1 and J usage is TRBJ1-2; D is perhaps TRBD1 (6 bases). This CDR3 comprises 12 residues. Germline V gives CDR1 SQVTM, CDR2 ANQGSEA. Trimming took 3 bases from V and 10 from J, leaving 15 bases between them. The CDR3 reads CSVERQASDYTF. The CDR3 DNA reads as TGCAGCGTTGAGAGACAGGCGAGCGACTACACCTTC.

The chain couples TRBV29-1 to TRBJ2-3, with 8 bases aligning to TRBD2. Losses at the gene ends were 7 bases for V and 2 bases for J; bases not matched to a gene: 20. The CDR3 totals 18 residues. Germline V gene sequence: CDR1 SQVTM, CDR2 ANQGSEA. CDR3 coding DNA: TGCAGCGCAGGAGGGAGGCAGCGGGGGCTTCCCTACACAGATACGCAGTATTTT. Translation gives CSAGGRQRGLPYTDTQYF.